A selection of T cell receptor beta chains follows, all from one sample in a study of T cell changes during pregnancy in multiple sclerosis. The data were produced by immunoSEQ multiplex PCR, yet TCRdb's version contains in-frame clones alone and is incomplete. The sample has approximately 60,000 clones, roughly nine tenths seen once. The sample consisted of peripheral blood, taken before pregnancy. The source of these receptors is a female donor with multiple sclerosis, enrolled in a pregnancy study. Each CDR3 is given with its conserved first and last residue. D genes are given only for firm matches. Part of the rows lack a size; the others show once, few, many or a class for expanded clones.

J gene | D gene | V gene | clone size | CDR3 protein | CDR3 DNA
TRBJ2-6 | TRBD1 | TRBV9 | . | CASSSRQGPPGANVLTF | TGTGCCAGCAGCTCCCGACAGGGGCCCCCTGGGGCCAACGTCCTGACTTTC
TRBJ2-5 | . | TRBV5-4 | . | CASSLGAETQYF | TGTGCCAGCAGCTTAGGGGCAGAGACCCAGTACTTC
TRBJ1-2 | TRBD1 | TRBV5-4 | . | CASNFGGTGGDYGYTF | TGTGCCAGCAACTTTGGAGGGACAGGGGGAGACTATGGCTACACCTTC
TRBJ2-7 | . | TRBV5-1 | . | CASSSGGLSYEQYF | TGCGCCAGCAGCTCCGGGGGTCTCTCCTACGAGCAGTACTTC
TRBJ1-2 | . | TRBV18 | . | CASSPKEDYGYTF | TGTGCCAGCTCACCAAAGGAGGACTATGGCTACACCTTC
TRBJ2-5 | TRBD2 | TRBV7-2 | . | CASSLGTGGETQYF | TGTGCCAGCAGCTTAGGAACGGGGGGGGAGACCCAGTACTTC
TRBJ1-2 | TRBD1 | TRBV5-1 | . | CASSLATGSNYGYTF | TGCGCCAGCAGCTTGGCGACAGGGTCTAACTATGGCTACACCTTC
TRBJ2-1 | TRBD2 | TRBV9 | . | CASSELAGEYNEQFF | TGTGCCAGCAGCGAGCTAGCGGGGGAATACAATGAGCAGTTCTTC
TRBJ2-1 | TRBD2 | TRBV9 | . | CASARSGGTFYNEQFF | TGTGCCAGCGCGAGAAGCGGGGGGACATTCTACAATGAGCAGTTCTTC
TRBJ1-6 | . | TRBV5-4 | once | CASSPDGRTTYNSPLHF | TGTGCCAGCAGCCCCGATGGACGGACTACCTATAATTCACCCCTCCACTTT
TRBJ2-1 | . | TRBV7-2 | . | CASSFGSLHQFF | TGTGCCAGCAGCTTTGGCTCCTTGCACCAGTTCTTC
TRBJ1-2 | TRBD1 | TRBV7-3 | . | CASSSGTGLRDGYTF | TGTGCCAGCAGCTCGGGGACAGGGTTGAGGGATGGCTACACCTTC
TRBJ2-5 | . | TRBV18 | . | CASSPPGETQYF | TGTGCCAGCTCACCACCCGGAGAGACCCAGTACTTC
TRBJ2-1 | . | TRBV5-1 | . | CASSSLRGAYDEQFF | TGCGCCAGCAGCTCCTTACGGGGGGCATACGATGAGCAGTTCTTC
TRBJ2-1 | TRBD1 | TRBV18 | . | CASSPGTPWGQGVHNEQFF | TGTGCCAGCTCACCGGGGACTCCATGGGGACAGGGGGTCCACAATGAGCAGTTCTTC
TRBJ2-3 | . | TRBV7-3 | . | CASSPATGGTQYF | TGTGCCAGCAGCCCGGCGACTGGAGGTACGCAGTATTTT
TRBJ2-7 | TRBD1 | TRBV9 | . | CASSPTGTGGHEQYF | TGTGCCAGCAGCCCAACCGGGACAGGGGGCCACGAGCAGTACTTC
TRBJ1-2 | . | TRBV6-6 | . | CASSYSGGPNYGYTF | TGTGCCAGCAGTTATTCGGGCGGGCCAAACTATGGCTACACCTTC
TRBJ1-5 | . | TRBV10-3 | . | CAISGGDSNQPQHF | TGTGCCATCAGTGGCGGGGACAGCAATCAGCCCCAGCATTTT
TRBJ1-1 | TRBD1 | TRBV2 | once | CASSNRGPNTEAFF | TGTGCCAGCAGTAACAGGGGGCCGAACACTGAAGCTTTCTTT
TRBJ1-2 | . | TRBV6-5 | . | CASSSSAAGDYGYTF | TGTGCCAGCAGTTCCTCGGCGGCAGGGGACTATGGCTACACCTTC
TRBJ2-7 | TRBD2 | TRBV28 | . | CASSLGGRAYEQYF | TGTGCCAGCAGTTTAGGGGGGAGGGCATACGAGCAGTACTTC
TRBJ2-5 | TRBD2 | TRBV4-2 | . | CASSQPGRGGPLETQYF | TGTGCCAGCAGCCAACCAGGACGGGGGGGCCCTCTTGAGACCCAGTACTTC
TRBJ1-4 | . | TRBV6-5 | . | CASSPMEAPNEKLFF | TGTGCCAGCAGCCCGATGGAGGCGCCTAATGAAAAACTGTTTTTT
TRBJ2-7 | . | TRBV5-4 | few | CASSVVASYEQYF | TGTGCCAGCAGCGTCGTTGCCAGCTACGAGCAGTACTTC
TRBJ2-7 | . | TRBV12-5 | . | CASGLVQGRAARYEQYF | TGTGCTAGTGGTTTGGTACAGGGCCGGGCTGCCCGATACGAGCAGTACTTC
TRBJ2-2 | TRBD1 | TRBV19 | . | CASSGTGQGTGELFF | TGTGCCAGTAGTGGGACAGGGCAGGGCACCGGGGAGCTGTTTTTT
TRBJ1-2 | . | TRBV7-6 | . | CASSLGQGPNYGYTF | TGTGCCAGCAGCTTAGGGCAGGGCCCTAACTATGGCTACACCTTC
TRBJ2-7 | . | TRBV5-6 | . | CASSNTGNSYEQYF | TGTGCCAGCAGCAATACAGGAAACTCCTACGAGCAGTACTTC
TRBJ2-1 | TRBD2 | TRBV11-2 | . | CASSLGLAGAWSEQFF | TGTGCCAGCAGCTTAGGGCTAGCGGGGGCCTGGAGTGAGCAGTTCTTC
TRBJ1-5 | TRBD1 | TRBV5-1 | . | CASSLQPQGAEQPQHF | TGCGCCAGCAGCTTGCAACCACAGGGGGCTGAGCAGCCCCAGCATTTT
TRBJ1-6 | . | TRBV10-3 | . | CATFPGSSSYNSPLHF | TGTGCCACGTTCCCGGGGTCGAGCTCCTATAATTCACCCCTCCACTTT
TRBJ1-6 | . | TRBV30 | . | CAWSVPGSSPLHF | TGTGCCTGGAGTGTACCAGGTTCGTCACCCCTCCACTTT
TRBJ1-1 | . | TRBV30 | . | CAWSRGPTGLWMDTEAFF | TGTGCCTGGAGTCGAGGGCCGACAGGCCTGTGGATGGACACTGAAGCTTTCTTT
TRBJ2-7 | . | TRBV10-3 | . | CAISRPQQVSYEQYF | TGTGCCATCAGTCGGCCTCAACAGGTCTCCTACGAGCAGTACTTC
TRBJ1-3 | TRBD1 | TRBV5-4 | once | CASSLAEKTGRRKSGNTIYF | TGTGCCAGCAGCTTGGCCGAAAAGACAGGGAGACGAAAGTCGGGAAACACCATATATTTT
TRBJ2-3 | TRBD2 | TRBV9 | . | CASSVVLAGGADTQYF | TGTGCCAGCAGCGTAGTACTAGCGGGGGGGGCAGATACGCAGTATTTT
TRBJ2-7 | . | TRBV15 | . | CATSLGLSSYEQYF | TGTGCCACCAGCCTGGGACTTAGTTCCTACGAGCAGTACTTC
TRBJ1-1 | . | TRBV7-3 | . | CASSLRKNTEAFF | TGTGCCAGCAGCTTGAGGAAGAACACTGAAGCTTTCTTT
TRBJ2-3 | . | TRBV7-2 | . | CASTSPASLIVHTQYF | TGTGCCAGCACCTCCCCGGCTAGTTTGATCGTGCATACGCAGTATTTT
TRBJ1-6 | TRBD1 | TRBV6-1 | once | CASSEMQGSGGSPLHF | TGTGCCAGCAGTGAAATGCAGGGTTCAGGGGGCTCACCCCTCCACTTT
TRBJ2-1 | TRBD1 | TRBV6-1 | . | CASSEAGGSYNEQFF | TGTGCCAGCAGTGAAGCAGGGGGCAGTTACAATGAGCAGTTCTTC
TRBJ2-2 | TRBD2 | TRBV4-2 | few | CASKAGGLTNTGELFF | TGTGCCAGCAAGGCGGGGGGGCTAACGAACACCGGGGAGCTGTTTTTT
TRBJ2-1 | TRBD2 | TRBV6-5 | once | CASSFSGGSNEQFF | TGTGCCAGCAGTTTCTCGGGGGGTTCGAATGAGCAGTTCTTC
TRBJ2-6 | . | TRBV29-1 | . | CSVEAGTPGANVLTF | TGCAGCGTTGAGGCAGGGACTCCCGGGGCCAACGTCCTGACTTTC
TRBJ2-1 | . | TRBV7-8 | . | CASSLGGGGKSGEQFF | TGTGCCAGCAGCCTAGGAGGAGGGGGCAAAAGTGGTGAGCAGTTCTTC
TRBJ2-7 | TRBD2 | TRBV7-3 | . | CASSLGLAGGGYEQYF | TGTGCCAGCAGCTTGGGACTAGCGGGGGGAGGCTACGAGCAGTACTTC
TRBJ1-1 | TRBD1 | TRBV5-5 | . | CASSWTGTGGPLGTEAFF | TGTGCCAGCAGCTGGACCGGGACAGGGGGCCCATTGGGCACTGAAGCTTTCTTT
TRBJ1-1 | . | TRBV7-8 | once | CASTQGVDTEAFF | TGTGCCAGCACCCAAGGGGTGGACACTGAAGCTTTCTTT
TRBJ2-1 | TRBD2 | TRBV7-3 | . | CASSLPSSGGARRDEQFF | TGTGCCAGCAGCCTCCCATCTAGCGGGGGGGCACGTAGGGATGAGCAGTTCTTC
TRBJ1-3 | . | TRBV6-5 | . | CASSLGVSSGNTIYF | TGTGCCAGCAGCCTAGGGGTTTCCTCTGGAAACACCATATATTTT